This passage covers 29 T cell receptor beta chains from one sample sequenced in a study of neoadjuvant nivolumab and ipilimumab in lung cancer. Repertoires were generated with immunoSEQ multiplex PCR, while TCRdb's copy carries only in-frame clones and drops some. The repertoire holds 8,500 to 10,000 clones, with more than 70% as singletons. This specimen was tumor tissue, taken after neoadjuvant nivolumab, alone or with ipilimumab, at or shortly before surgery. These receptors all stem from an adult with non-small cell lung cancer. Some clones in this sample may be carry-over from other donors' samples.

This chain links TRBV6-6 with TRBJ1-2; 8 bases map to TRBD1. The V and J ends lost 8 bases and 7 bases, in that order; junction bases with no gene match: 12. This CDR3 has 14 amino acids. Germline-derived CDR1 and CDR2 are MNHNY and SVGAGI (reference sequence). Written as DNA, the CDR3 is TGTGCCAGCTCTCCTGGACAGGGTTTTAGTGGCTACACCTTC. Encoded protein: CASSPGQGFSGYTF.

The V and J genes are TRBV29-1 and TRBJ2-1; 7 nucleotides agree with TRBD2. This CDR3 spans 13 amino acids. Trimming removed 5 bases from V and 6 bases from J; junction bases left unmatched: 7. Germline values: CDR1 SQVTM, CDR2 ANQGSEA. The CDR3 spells CSVLRTSSNEQFF. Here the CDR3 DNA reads TGCAGCGTTCTCAGGACTAGTAGCAATGAGCAGTTCTTC.

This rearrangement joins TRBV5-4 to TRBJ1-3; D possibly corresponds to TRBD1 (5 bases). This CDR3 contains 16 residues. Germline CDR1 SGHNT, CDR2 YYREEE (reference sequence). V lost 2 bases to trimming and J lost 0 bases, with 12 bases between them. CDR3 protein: CASSLDAGRSGNTIYF. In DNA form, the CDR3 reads TGTGCCAGCAGCTTAGATGCAGGGCGCTCTGGAAACACCATATATTTT.

The CDR3 reads CASSFAGEVREQYF. The CDR3 DNA is TGTGCCAGCAGCTTTGCAGGGGAGGTTCGTGAGCAGTACTTC. The chain has TRBV7-9 and TRBJ2-7, with D possibly being TRBD1 or TRBD2 (6 bases each). This CDR3 is built from 14 residues. Trimming left V 3 bases short and J 7 bases short, with 16 bases between. Germline V CDR1 and CDR2: SEHNR, FQNEAQ (reference sequence).

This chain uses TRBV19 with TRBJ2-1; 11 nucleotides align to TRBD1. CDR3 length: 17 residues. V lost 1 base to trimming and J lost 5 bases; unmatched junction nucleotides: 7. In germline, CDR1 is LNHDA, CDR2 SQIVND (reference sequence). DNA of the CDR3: TGTGCCAGTAGTATAGTCCCTGGACAGGGGGCTAACAATGAGCAGTTCTTC. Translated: CASSIVPGQGANNEQFF.

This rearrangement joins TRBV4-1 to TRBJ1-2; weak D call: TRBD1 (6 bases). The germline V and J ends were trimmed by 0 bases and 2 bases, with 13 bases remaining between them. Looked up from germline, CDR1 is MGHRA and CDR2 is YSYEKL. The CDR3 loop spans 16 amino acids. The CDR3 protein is CASSQDHIGQNYGYTF. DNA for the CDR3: TGCGCCAGCAGCCAAGATCATATAGGACAGAACTATGGCTACACCTTC.

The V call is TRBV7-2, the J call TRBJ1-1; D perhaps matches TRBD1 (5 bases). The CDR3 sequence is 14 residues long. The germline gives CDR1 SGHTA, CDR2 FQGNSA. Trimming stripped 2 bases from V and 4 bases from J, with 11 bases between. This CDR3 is CASSLMGVFTEAFF. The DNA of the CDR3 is TGTGCCAGCAGCTTAATGGGGGTCTTCACTGAAGCTTTCTTT.

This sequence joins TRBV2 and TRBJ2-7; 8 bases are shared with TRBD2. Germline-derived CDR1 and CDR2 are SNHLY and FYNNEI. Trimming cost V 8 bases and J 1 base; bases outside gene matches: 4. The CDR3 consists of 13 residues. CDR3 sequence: CASGTRGSYEQYF. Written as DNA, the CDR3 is TGTGCCAGCGGGACTAGAGGGTCCTACGAGCAGTACTTC.

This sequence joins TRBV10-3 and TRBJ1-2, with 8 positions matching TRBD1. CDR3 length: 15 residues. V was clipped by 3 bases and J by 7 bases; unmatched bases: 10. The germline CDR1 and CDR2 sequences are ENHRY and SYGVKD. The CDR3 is CAISDTETGEGGYTF. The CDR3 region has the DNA TGTGCCATCAGTGATACGGAGACAGGGGAGGGTGGCTACACCTTC.

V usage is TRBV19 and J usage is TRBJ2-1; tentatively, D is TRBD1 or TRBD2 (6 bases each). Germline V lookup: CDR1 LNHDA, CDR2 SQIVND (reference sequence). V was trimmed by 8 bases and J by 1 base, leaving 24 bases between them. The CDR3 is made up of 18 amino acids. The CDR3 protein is CASSPPASGAPSYNEQFF. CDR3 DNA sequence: TGTGCCAGTTCCCCCCCAGCGTCGGGGGCGCCATCCTACAATGAGCAGTTCTTC.

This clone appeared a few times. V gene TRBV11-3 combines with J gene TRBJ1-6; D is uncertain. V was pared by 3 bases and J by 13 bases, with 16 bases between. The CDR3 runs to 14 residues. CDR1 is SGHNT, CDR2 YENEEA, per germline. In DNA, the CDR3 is TGTGCCAGCAGCTTGTCCCTATCCCCCCAGCCCCTCCACTTT. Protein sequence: CASSLSLSPQPLHF.

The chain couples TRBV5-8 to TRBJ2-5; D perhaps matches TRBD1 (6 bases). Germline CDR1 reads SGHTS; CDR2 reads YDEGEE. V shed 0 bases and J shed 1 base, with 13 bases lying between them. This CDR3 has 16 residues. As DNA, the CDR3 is TGTGCCAGCAGCTTGGGGGCCGGGACATTCCAAGAGACCCAGTACTTC. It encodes CASSLGAGTFQETQYF.

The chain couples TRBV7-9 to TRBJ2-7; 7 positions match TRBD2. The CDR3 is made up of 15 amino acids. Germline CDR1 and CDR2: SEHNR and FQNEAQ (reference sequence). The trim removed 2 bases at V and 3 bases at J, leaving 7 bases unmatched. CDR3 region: CASSLPGRGNYEQYF. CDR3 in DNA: TGTGCCAGCAGCTTACCCGGGCGGGGGAACTACGAGCAGTACTTC.

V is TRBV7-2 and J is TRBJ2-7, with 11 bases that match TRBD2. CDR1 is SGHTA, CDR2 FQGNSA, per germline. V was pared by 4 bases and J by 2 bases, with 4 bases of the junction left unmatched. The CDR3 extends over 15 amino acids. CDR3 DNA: TGTGCCAGCAGCTCCGGGACTAGCGGAACCTACGAGCAGTACTTC. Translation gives CASSSGTSGTYEQYF.

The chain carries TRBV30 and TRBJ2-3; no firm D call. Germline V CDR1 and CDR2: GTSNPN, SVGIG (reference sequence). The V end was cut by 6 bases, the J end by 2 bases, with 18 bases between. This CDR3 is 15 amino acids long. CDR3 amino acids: CACLPTPGPTDTQYF. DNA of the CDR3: TGTGCCTGTCTCCCCACCCCCGGTCCCACAGATACGCAGTATTTT. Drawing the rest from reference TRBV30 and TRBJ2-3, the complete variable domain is SQTIHQWPATLVQPVGSPLSLECTVEGTSNPNLYWYRQAAGRGLQLLFYSVGIGQISSEVPQNLSASRPQDRQFILSSKKLLLSDSGFYLCACLPTPGPTDTQYFGPGTRLTVL.

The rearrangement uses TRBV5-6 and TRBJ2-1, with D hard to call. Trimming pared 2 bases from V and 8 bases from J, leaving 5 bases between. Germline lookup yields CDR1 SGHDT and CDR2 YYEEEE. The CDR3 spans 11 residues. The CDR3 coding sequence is TGTGCCAGCAGCTTTTCCCATGAGCAGTTCTTC. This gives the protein CASSFSHEQFF.

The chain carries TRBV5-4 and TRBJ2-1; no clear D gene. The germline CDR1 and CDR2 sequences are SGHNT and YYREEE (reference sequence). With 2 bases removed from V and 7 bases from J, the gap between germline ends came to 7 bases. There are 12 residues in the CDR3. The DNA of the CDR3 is TGTGCCAGCAGCTTTGCCAGGAATGAGCAGTTCTTC. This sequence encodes CASSFARNEQFF. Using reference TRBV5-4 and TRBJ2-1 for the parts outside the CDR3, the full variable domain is ETGVTQSPTHLIKTRGQQVTLRCSSQSGHNTVSWYQQALGQGPQFIFQYYREEENGRGNFPPRFSGLQFPNYSSELNVNALELDDSALYLCASSFARNEQFFGPGTRLTVL.

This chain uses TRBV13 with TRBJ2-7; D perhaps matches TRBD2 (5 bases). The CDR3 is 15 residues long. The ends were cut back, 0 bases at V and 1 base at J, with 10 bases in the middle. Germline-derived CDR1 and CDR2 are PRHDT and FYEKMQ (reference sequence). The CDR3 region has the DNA TGTGCCAGCAGCTTAGGGGAGGAGCCTTCCTACGAGCAGTACTTC. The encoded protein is CASSLGEEPSYEQYF.

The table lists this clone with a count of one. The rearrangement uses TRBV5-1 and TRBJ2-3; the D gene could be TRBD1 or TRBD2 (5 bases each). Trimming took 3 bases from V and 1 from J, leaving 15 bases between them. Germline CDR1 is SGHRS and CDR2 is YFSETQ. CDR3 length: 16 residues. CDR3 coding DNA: TGCGCCAGCAGCTCCGGGGCTTTTTCGGGCACAGATACGCAGTATTTT. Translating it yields CASSSGAFSGTDTQYF.

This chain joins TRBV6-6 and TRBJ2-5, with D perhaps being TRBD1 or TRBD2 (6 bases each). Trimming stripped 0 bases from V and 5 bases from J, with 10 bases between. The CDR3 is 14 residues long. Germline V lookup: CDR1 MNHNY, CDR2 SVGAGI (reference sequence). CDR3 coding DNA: TGTGCCAGCAGTTACTCGGGGGGCAGGGAGACCCAGTACTTC. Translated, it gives CASSYSGGRETQYF.

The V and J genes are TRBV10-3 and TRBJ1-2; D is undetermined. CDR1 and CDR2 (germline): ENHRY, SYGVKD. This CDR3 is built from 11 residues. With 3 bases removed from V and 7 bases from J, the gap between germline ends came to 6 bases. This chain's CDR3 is CAISDDPGYTF. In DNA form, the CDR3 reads TGTGCCATCAGTGACGACCCTGGCTACACCTTC.

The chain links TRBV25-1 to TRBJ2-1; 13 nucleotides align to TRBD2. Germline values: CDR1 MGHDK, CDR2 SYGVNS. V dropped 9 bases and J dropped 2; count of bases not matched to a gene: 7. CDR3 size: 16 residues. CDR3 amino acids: CARPPLAGGPYNEQFF. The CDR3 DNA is TGTGCCAGGCCACCACTAGCGGGGGGGCCCTACAATGAGCAGTTCTTC.

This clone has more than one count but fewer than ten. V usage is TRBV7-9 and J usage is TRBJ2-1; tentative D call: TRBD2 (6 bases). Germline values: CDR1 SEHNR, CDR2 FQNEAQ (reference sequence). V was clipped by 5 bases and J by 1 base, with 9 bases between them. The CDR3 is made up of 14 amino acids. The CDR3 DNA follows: TGTGCCAGCAGCCCCAGCGGGTCCTACAATGAGCAGTTCTTC. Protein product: CASSPSGSYNEQFF.

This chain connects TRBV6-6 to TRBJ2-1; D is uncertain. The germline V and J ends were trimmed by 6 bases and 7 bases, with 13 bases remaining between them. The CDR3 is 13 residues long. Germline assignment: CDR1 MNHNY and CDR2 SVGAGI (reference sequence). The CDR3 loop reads CASRKNLVNEQFF. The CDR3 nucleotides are TGTGCCAGCAGGAAAAACCTCGTTAATGAGCAGTTCTTC.

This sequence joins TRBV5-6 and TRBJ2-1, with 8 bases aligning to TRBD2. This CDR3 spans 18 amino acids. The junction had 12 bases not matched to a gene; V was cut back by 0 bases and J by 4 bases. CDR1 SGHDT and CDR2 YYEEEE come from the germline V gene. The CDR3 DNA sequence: TGTGCCAGCAGCTTGGCCTTTAGCGGGGTAATAGGGTACAATGAGCAGTTCTTC. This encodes CASSLAFSGVIGYNEQFF. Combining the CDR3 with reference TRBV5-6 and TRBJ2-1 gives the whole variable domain DAGVTQSPTHLIKTRGQQVTLRCSPKSGHDTVSWYQQALGQGPQFIFQYYEEEERQRGNFPDRFSGHQFPNYSSELNVNALLLGDSALYLCASSLAFSGVIGYNEQFFGPGTRLTVL.

CDR3 sequence: CASGLVEGSEQYF. CDR3 DNA: TGTGCTAGTGGTTTGGTAGAGGGGTCTGAGCAGTACTTC. The V call is TRBV12-5, the J call TRBJ2-7; perhaps D is TRBD1 or TRBD2 (5 bases each). In germline, CDR1 is LGHNT, CDR2 FRNRAP. The CDR3 has 13 amino acids. The V end was cut by 0 bases, the J end by 7 bases, with 10 bases between.

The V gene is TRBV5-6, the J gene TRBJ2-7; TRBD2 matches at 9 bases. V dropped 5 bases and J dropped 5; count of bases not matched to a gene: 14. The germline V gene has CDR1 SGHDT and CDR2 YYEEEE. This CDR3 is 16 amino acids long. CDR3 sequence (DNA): TGTGCCAGCAGTTCTGAGGTAAGCGGGAGGTTCCACGAGCAGTACTTC. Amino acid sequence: CASSSEVSGRFHEQYF.

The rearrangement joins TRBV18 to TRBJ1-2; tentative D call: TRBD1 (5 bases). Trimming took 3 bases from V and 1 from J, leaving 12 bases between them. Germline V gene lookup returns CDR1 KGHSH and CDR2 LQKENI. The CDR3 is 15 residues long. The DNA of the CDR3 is TGTGCCAGCTCACCTTCCCAGGGATTTAACTATGGCTACACCTTC. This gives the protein CASSPSQGFNYGYTF.

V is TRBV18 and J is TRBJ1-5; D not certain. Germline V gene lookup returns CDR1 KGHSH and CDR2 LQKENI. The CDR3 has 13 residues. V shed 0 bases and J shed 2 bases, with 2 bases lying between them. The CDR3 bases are TGTGCCAGCTCACCACCCGGCAATCAGCCCCAGCATTTT. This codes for CASSPPGNQPQHF.